A selection of T cell receptor beta chains follows, all from one sample in a study of cytomegalovirus exposure and HLA in healthy donors. The data were produced by immunoSEQ multiplex PCR, yet TCRdb's version contains in-frame clones alone and is incomplete. The sample contains approximately 160,000 clones, roughly two thirds of which appear only once. The specimen sequenced was PBMCs. The receptors derive from a woman younger than 35 in good health and CMV-seropositive. The CDR3 runs from the conserved cysteine through the conserved F or W. The D gene is left open where the match is weak. A row's size may be missing; if present it is once, few, many or a size class.

d_call j_call v_call clone_size cdr3_nt cdr3_aa
TRBD1 TRBJ1-2 TRBV27 . TGTGCCAGCACTTTGGGGGACAGGGGGCCTCTCAACTATGGCTACACCTTC CASTLGDRGPLNYGYTF
. TRBJ2-7 TRBV19 once TGTGCCAGTAGTATTTCCGCGACATCGTCCTACGAGCAGTACTTC CASSISATSSYEQYF
. TRBJ2-5 TRBV10-1 . TGCGCCAGCAGTGAGTCCCGGGTGGCGGGTGAGACCCAGTACTTC CASSESRVAGETQYF
. TRBJ2-2 TRBV28 . TGTGCCAGCAGTTTCCCTCGGCGGACAGAGAACACCGGGGAGCTGTTTTTT CASSFPRRTENTGELFF
. TRBJ2-1 TRBV19 . TGTGCCAGTAGTATGGTGCGGAGGTTCTCCTACAATGAGCAGTTCTTC CASSMVRRFSYNEQFF
TRBD1 TRBJ1-2 TRBV7-3 . TGTGCCAGCAGCTCGGACAGGGGCGGTGGCTACACCTTC CASSSDRGGGYTF
TRBD1 TRBJ1-5 TRBV23-1 few TGCGCCAGCAGTTCCCCCGACAGGGGAACTAGCAATCAGCCCCAGCATTTT CASSSPDRGTSNQPQHF
TRBD1 TRBJ1-3 TRBV4-2 once TGTGCCAGCAGCCAAGGGGTAACGACAGGGGTGAGGAACACCATATATTTT CASSQGVTTGVRNTIYF
TRBD1 TRBJ1-2 TRBV13 . TGTGCCAGCAGCAGAGGGGGCGGAAGGAATGGCTACACCTTC CASSRGGGRNGYTF
. TRBJ1-1 TRBV30 few TGTGCCCACATACTGGGGCAGATGAACACTGAAGCTTTCTTT CAHILGQMNTEAFF
TRBD1 TRBJ2-7 TRBV14 . TGTGCCAGCAGCCAAGTTGTCAGCAGGGGACAGGACTACGAGCAGTACTTC CASSQVVSRGQDYEQYF
TRBD2 TRBJ2-1 TRBV9 . TGTGCCAGCAGCGCGACTAGCGGGAGGGTCAATGAGCAGTTCTTC CASSATSGRVNEQFF
. TRBJ1-2 TRBV7-9 once TGTGCCAGCAGCCCCCCAGGGTCCAACGGCTACACCTTC CASSPPGSNGYTF